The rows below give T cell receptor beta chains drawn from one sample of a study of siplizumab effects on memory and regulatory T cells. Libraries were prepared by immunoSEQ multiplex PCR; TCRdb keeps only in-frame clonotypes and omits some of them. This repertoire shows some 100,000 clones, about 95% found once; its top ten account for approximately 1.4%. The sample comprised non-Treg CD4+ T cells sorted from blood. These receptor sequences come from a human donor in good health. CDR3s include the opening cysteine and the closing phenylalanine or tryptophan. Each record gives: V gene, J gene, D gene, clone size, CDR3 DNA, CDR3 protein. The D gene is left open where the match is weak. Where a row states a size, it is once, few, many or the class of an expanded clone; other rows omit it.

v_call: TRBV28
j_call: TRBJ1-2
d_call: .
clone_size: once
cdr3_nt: TGTGCCAGCAGTTCTCCGATGTGGGACGGCTATGGCTACACCTTC
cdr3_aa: CASSSPMWDGYGYTF

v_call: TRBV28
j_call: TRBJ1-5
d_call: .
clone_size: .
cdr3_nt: TGTGCCAGCAGTTTACTGACAGGTAGCAATCAGCCCCAGCATTTT
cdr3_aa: CASSLLTGSNQPQHF

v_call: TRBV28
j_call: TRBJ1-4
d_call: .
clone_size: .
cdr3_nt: TGTGCCAGCAGTCCCGGGGGACATAATGAAAAACTGTTTTTT
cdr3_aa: CASSPGGHNEKLFF

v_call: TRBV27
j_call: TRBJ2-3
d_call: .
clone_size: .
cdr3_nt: TGTGCCAGCCAATCCCTTACAGATACGCAGTATTTT
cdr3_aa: CASQSLTDTQYF

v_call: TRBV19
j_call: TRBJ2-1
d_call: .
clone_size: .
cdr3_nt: TGTGCCAGTAGTATCCGACTCCAAAGCTCCTACAATGAGCAGTTCTTC
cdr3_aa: CASSIRLQSSYNEQFF

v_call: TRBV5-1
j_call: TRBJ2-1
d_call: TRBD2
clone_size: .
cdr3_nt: TGCGCCAGCAGCTTGGCCAAGGGCCTAGCGGGGCCCGACAATGAGCAGTTCTTC
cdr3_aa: CASSLAKGLAGPDNEQFF

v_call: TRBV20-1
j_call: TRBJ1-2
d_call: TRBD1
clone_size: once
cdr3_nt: TGCAGTGCCTCGACAGGGGCTGGCTACACCTTC
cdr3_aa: CSASTGAGYTF

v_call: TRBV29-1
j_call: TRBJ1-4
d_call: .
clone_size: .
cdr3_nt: TGCAGCGTTGGCCTGACGCGAGGGGGTGAAAAACTGTTTTTT
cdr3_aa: CSVGLTRGGEKLFF

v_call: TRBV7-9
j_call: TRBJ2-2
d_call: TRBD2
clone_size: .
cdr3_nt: TGTGCCAGCAGCCCACTGGGCTGGCTAGCGGGAGTCGATCCCGGGGAGCTGTTTTTT
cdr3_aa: CASSPLGWLAGVDPGELFF

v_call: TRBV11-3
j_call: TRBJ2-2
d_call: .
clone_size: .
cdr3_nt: TGTGCCAGCACCACTGGGCGGCCAAATAACGCCGGGGAGCTGTTTTTT
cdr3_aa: CASTTGRPNNAGELFF

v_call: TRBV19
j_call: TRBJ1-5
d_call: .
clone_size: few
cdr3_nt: TGTGCCAGTTCGGCCAATCACAATCAGCCCCAGCATTTT
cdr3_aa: CASSANHNQPQHF

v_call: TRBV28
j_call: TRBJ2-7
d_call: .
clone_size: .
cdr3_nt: TGTGCCAGCAGTTTGAGTGAGCAGTACTTC
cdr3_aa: CASSLSEQYF

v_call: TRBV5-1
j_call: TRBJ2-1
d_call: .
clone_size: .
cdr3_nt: TGCGCCAGCAGCTTGGGCGCGTTTTCCTCCTACAATGAGCAGTTCTTC
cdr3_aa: CASSLGAFSSYNEQFF

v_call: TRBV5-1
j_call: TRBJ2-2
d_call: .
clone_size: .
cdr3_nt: TGCGCCAGCAGCTTGGCGGGGTTACGGGACCGACCCAGTTTCGGGGAGCTGTTTTTT
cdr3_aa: CASSLAGLRDRPSFGELFF

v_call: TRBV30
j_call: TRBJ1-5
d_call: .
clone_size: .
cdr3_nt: TGTGCCTGGACGGGAGTTAGCAATCAGCCCCAGCATTTT
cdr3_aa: CAWTGVSNQPQHF

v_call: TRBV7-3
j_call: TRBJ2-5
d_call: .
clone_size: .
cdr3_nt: TGTGCCAGCAGCCTAGGAGTTAGGGAGACCCAGTACTTC
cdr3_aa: CASSLGVRETQYF

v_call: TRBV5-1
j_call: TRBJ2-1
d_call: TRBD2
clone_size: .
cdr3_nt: TGCGCCAGCAGCTTTAATAGCGGGAGCTTGGGTGAGCAGTTCTTC
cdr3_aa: CASSFNSGSLGEQFF

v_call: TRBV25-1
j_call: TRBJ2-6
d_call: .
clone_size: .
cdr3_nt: TGTGCCAGCAGCGGGATGGGACGGGCACACTCTGGGGCCAACGTCCTGACTTTC
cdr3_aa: CASSGMGRAHSGANVLTF

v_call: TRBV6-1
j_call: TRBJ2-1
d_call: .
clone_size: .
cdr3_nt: TGTGCCAGCAGTGAAGCTTTGGGTTTCTCCTACAATGAGCAGTTCTTC
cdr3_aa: CASSEALGFSYNEQFF

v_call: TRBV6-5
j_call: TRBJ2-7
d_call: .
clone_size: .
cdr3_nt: TGTGCCAGCAGTTACTCGATACCGATTTACGAGCAGTACTTC
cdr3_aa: CASSYSIPIYEQYF

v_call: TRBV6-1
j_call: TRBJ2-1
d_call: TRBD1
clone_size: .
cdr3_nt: TGTGCCAGCAGAGAGGGACAGGGGGCTAGCAATGAGCAGTTCTTC
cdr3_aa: CASREGQGASNEQFF

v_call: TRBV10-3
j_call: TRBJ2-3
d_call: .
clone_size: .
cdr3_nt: TGTGCCATCAGTACCACAGATACGCAGTATTTT
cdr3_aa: CAISTTDTQYF

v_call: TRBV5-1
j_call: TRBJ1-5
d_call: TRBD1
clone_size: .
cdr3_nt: TGCGCCAGCAGCGATCAACAGGGGGGTCAGCCCCAGCATTTT
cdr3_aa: CASSDQQGGQPQHF

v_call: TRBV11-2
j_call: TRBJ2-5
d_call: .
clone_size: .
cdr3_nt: TGTGCCAGCAGCTTACGGAAGGACTATGAGACCCAGTACTTC
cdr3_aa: CASSLRKDYETQYF

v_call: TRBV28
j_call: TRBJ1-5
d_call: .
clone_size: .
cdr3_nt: TGTGCCAGCCGACGTCGCGGGGCCGGCAATCAGCCCCAGCATTTT
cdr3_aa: CASRRRGAGNQPQHF

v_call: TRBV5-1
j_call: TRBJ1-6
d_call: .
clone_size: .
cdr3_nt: TGCGCCAGCGCATTGCTTGGGGTAAAGAATTCACCCCTCCACTTT
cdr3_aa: CASALLGVKNSPLHF

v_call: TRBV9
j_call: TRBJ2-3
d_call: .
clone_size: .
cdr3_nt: TGTGCCAGCAGCGTAGTCGGGACCAACACAGATACGCAGTATTTT
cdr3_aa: CASSVVGTNTDTQYF

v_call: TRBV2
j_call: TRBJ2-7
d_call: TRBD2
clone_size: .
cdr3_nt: TGTGCCAGCAGTGTCGTACTAGCGGGAGTAGGCGAGCAGTACTTC
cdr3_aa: CASSVVLAGVGEQYF

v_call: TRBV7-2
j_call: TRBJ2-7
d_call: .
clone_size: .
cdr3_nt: TGTGCCAGCAGCTTACAACTAAAGACGTACGAGCAGTACTTC
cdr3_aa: CASSLQLKTYEQYF

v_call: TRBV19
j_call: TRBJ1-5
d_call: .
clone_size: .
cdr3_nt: TGTGCCAGTAGTATAGGGCAGGTTCGACAGCCCCAGCATTTT
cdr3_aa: CASSIGQVRQPQHF

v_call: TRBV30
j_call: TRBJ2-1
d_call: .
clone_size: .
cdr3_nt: TGTGCCTGGAGCTACACGAACAATGAGCAGTTCTTC
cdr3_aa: CAWSYTNNEQFF

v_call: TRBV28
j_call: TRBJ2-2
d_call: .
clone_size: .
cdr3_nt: TGTGCCAGTAGTGTCACCGGGGAGCTGTTTTTT
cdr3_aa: CASSVTGELFF

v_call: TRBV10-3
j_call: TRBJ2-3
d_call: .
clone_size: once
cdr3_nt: TGTGCCATCAGTGTGGCCAACCGGGGAGATACGCAGTATTTT
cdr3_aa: CAISVANRGDTQYF

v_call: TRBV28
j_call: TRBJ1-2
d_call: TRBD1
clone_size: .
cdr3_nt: TGTGCCAGCAGGGGGACAGGGAGGGACTATGGCTACACCTTC
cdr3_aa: CASRGTGRDYGYTF

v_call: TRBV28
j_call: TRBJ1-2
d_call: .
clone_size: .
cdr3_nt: TGTGCCAGCAGTTTAGCAGATACCAACTATGGCTACACCTTC
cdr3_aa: CASSLADTNYGYTF

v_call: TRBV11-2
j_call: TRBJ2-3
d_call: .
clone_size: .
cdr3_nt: TGTGCCAGCAGCTCTATAGGGCTACGGCGTTCCCAATACACAGATACGCAGTATTTT
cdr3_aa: CASSSIGLRRSQYTDTQYF

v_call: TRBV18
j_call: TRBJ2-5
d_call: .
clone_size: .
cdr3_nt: TGTGCCAGCTCACCGCAGTCCCAAGAGACCCAGTACTTC
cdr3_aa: CASSPQSQETQYF

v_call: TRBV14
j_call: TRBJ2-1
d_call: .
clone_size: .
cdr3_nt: TGTGCCAGCAGCCAGGAAATTGTGGTTAATGAGCAGTTCTTC
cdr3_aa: CASSQEIVVNEQFF

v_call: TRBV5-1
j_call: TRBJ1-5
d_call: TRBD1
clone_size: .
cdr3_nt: TGCGCCAGCAGCCCGGGACAGGGAGATCAGCCCCAGCATTTT
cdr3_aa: CASSPGQGDQPQHF

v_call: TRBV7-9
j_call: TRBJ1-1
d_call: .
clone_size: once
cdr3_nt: TGTGCCAGCAGCCTTCTTCAGGGCGAAGCTTTCTTT
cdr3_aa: CASSLLQGEAFF

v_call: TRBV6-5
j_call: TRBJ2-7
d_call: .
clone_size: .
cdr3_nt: TGTGCCAGCACTAGGGGGGGCTCAACCTACGAGCAGTACTTC
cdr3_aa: CASTRGGSTYEQYF

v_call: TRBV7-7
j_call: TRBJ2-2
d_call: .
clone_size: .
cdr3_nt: TGTGCTAGCAGCGCCACTAGTACTGGGGAGCTGTTTTTT
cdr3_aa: CASSATSTGELFF

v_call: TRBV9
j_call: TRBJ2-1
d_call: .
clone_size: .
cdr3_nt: TGTGCCAGCAGCGTAGACCCGACTAGAGACAATGAGCAGTTCTTC
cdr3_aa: CASSVDPTRDNEQFF

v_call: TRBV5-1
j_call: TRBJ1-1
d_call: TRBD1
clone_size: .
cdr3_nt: TGCGCCAGCAGCCTGGGGACAGGGATCGCTGAAGCTTTCTTT
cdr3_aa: CASSLGTGIAEAFF

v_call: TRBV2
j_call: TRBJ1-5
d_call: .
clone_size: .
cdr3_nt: TGTGCCAGCAGTGAAGAGGCGGGTATTAGCAATCAGCCCCAGCATTTT
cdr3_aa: CASSEEAGISNQPQHF

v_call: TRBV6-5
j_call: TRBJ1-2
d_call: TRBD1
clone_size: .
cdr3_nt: TGTGCCAGCAGTCTTCAAGGGACAGGGTCCTATGGCTACACCTTC
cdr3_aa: CASSLQGTGSYGYTF

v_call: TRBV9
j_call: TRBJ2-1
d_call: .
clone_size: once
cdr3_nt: TGTGCCAGCAGCGTAGGGGGTAGCGAGAACTACAATGAGCAGTTCTTC
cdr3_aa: CASSVGGSENYNEQFF

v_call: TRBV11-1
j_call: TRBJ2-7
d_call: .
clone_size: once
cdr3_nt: TGTGCCAGCAGCTTAGCGGCTACGGGAGACTACGAGCAGTACTTC
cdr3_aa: CASSLAATGDYEQYF

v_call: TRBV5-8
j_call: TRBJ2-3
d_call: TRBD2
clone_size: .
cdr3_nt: TGTGCCAGCAGCTTGTGGGGAGGGTCGGTTAGCACAGATACGCAGTATTTT
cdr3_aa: CASSLWGGSVSTDTQYF

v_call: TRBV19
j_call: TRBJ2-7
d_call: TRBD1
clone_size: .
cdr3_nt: TGTGCCAGTAGTGCGGGGACAGGGACCTACGAGCAGTACTTC
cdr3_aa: CASSAGTGTYEQYF

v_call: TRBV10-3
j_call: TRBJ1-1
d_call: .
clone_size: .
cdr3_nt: TGTGCCGCCGGAGGCCCTGGGGTTGAAGCTTTCTTT
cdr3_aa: CAAGGPGVEAFF

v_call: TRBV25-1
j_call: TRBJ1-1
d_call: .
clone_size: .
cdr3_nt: TGTGCCAGCAGTGATACCCGAGCTTTCTTT
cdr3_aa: CASSDTRAFF

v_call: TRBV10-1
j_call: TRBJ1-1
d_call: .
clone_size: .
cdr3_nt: TGCGCCAGCAGTGCCAACATCGACTCTGAAGCTTTCTTT
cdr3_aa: CASSANIDSEAFF

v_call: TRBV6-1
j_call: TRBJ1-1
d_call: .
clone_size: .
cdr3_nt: TGTGCCAGCAGTGTACAGGCGAACACTGAAGCTTTCTTT
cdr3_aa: CASSVQANTEAFF

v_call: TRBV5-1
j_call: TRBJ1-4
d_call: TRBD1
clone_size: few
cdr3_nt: TGCGCCAGCAGAGGGGACAGGGGTAATGAAAAACTGTTTTTT
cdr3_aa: CASRGDRGNEKLFF